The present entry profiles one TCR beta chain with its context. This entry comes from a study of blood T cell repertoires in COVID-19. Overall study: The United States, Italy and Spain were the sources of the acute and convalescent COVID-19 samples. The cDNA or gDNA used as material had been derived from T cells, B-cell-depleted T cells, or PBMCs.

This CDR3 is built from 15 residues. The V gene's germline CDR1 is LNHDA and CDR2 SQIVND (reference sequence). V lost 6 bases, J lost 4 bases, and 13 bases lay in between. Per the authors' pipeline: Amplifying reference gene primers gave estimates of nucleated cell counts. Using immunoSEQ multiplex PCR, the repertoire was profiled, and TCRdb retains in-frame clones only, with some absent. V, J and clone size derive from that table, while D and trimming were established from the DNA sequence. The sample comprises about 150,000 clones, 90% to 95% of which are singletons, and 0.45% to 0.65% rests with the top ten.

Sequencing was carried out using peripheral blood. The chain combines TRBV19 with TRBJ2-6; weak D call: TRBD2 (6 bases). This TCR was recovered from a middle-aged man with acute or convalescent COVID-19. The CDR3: CASSHGGAGANVLTF. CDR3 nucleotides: TGTGCCAGTAGCCACGGGGGAGCGGGGGCCAACGTCCTGACTTTC.